Reported below is one TCR beta chain. Its antigen is undetermined. The germline V gene has CDR1 MDHEN and CDR2 SYDVKM. V gave up 5 bases and J gave up 2 bases, with 10 bases separating them. The CDR3 length is 14 residues. This entry belongs to a study of T cell responses to AZD1222 COVID-19 vaccine. Findings and limits, study-wide: After two AZD1222 doses, spike-specific TCR breadth and depth rose versus day 0. Nearly half of unique spike-specific TCRs reportedly avoided B.1.351 and B.1.1.7 mutated regions. Clonal diversity was possibly underestimated, and the donors were mostly white British, with more females. Vaccine-related CD4 TCRs covered spike, predominating at 160-218 and 743-854.

Some clones are missing from TCRdb's copy, which holds only in-frame ones; the method was immunoSEQ multiplex PCR. Of under 200,000 clones listed, 88% were seen once; the top ten hold roughly 5%. This chain uses TRBV28 with TRBJ2-1; D not certain. The source of this sequence is an adult in good health. The input for sequencing was peripheral blood, taken on day 0 of AZD1222 vaccination. CDR3 bases: TGTGCCAGCAGTGTCGAACGGCCCTACAATGAGCAGTTCTTC. Translating it yields CASSVERPYNEQFF.